This TCR beta chain was found in a study of T cell changes during pregnancy in multiple sclerosis. Method: immunoSEQ multiplex PCR; TCRdb's copy keeps in-frame clones and lacks some. The sample gives about 24,000 clones, roughly 85% of which show up once; around 8% is in the top ten. Trimming shortened V by 0 bases and J by 3 bases, and 12 bases separated the two germline ends. CDR3 length: 15 amino acids. Germline assignment: CDR1 LGHNA and CDR2 YSLEER. This specimen was CD8+ T cells from peripheral blood mononuclear cells, taken in the first trimester of pregnancy. The chain has TRBV4-3 and TRBJ2-7; a possible D gene is TRBD2 (5 bases). The TCR comes from a female donor in good health, enrolled as a control in a pregnancy study. This CDR3 is CASSQESSTHYEQYF. In DNA, the CDR3 is TGCGCCAGCAGCCAAGAATCTAGCACCCACTACGAGCAGTACTTC.